What follows are 31 T cell receptor beta chains derived from one specimen sequenced in a study of radiotherapy plus CTLA-4 blockade in lung cancer. TCRdb keeps only in-frame clones here, not all; method: immunoSEQ multiplex PCR. Of some 110,000 clones listed, more than 65% were seen once; the top ten hold around 3.3%. This specimen consisted of peripheral blood, obtained from a patient treated with radiotherapy plus ipilimumab. The receptor set was obtained from a human donor with non-small cell lung cancer that progressed on radiotherapy plus ipilimumab. Some clones in this sample may be carry-over from other donors' samples.

The chain uses TRBV9 and TRBJ2-7; D gene uncertain. Trimming cost V 0 bases and J 4 bases, with 2 bases left between them. CDR1 SGDLS and CDR2 YYNGEE come from the germline V gene. This CDR3 has 11 residues. The chain's CDR3 is CASSVEYEQYF. The CDR3 DNA reads TGTGCCAGCAGCGTAGAATACGAGCAGTACTTC.

CDR3 region: CASSQTSGAYYEQYF. In nucleotides, the CDR3 is TGTGCCAGCAGCCAAACTAGCGGGGCATATTACGAGCAGTACTTC. This chain uses TRBV7-9 with TRBJ2-7; TRBD2 matches 10 bases. The V gene end was trimmed by 5 bases and the J gene end by 4 bases; junction bases not matched to a gene: 8. CDR3 size: 15 residues. In germline, CDR1 is SEHNR, CDR2 FQNEAQ (reference sequence).

The chain recombines TRBV7-2 with TRBJ1-3; unclear D gene. The CDR3 sequence is 16 residues long. V was cut by 1 base and J by 0 bases, with 10 bases left in between. Germline CDR1 is SGHTA and CDR2 is FQGNSA. The CDR3 loop reads CASSLEVIHSGNTIYF. The CDR3 bases are TGTGCCAGCAGCTTAGAGGTGATCCACTCTGGAAACACCATATATTTT.

This clone occurred a few times. The chain uses TRBV4-3 and TRBJ2-7; D gene unclear. The ends were cut back, 0 bases at V and 5 bases at J, with 11 bases in the middle. This CDR3 is built from 14 residues. The germline V gene encodes CDR1 LGHNA and CDR2 YSLEER. This CDR3 reads CASSQEFRINEQYF. Here the CDR3 DNA reads TGCGCCAGCAGCCAAGAATTTAGGATCAACGAGCAGTACTTC.

In its sample, this clone was seen once. V gene TRBV7-8 combines with J gene TRBJ1-1, with 9 bases fitting TRBD1. The CDR3 extends over 18 amino acids. CDR1 SGHVS and CDR2 FQNEAQ come from the germline V gene. The ends lost 3 bases at V and 1 base at J; junction bases unmatched: 12. The CDR3 sequence: CASSLAGTGSGWNTEAFF. CDR3 nucleotide sequence: TGTGCCAGCAGCTTGGCCGGGACAGGGAGCGGCTGGAACACTGAAGCTTTCTTT.

V and J are TRBV27 and TRBJ1-1; D not certain. Germline assignment: CDR1 MNHEY and CDR2 SMNVEV (reference sequence). V was cut by 3 bases and J by 2 bases, with 7 bases left in between. The CDR3 is made up of 13 amino acids. CDR3 residues: CASSFSQNTEAFF. CDR3 in DNA: TGTGCCAGCAGTTTTTCCCAAAACACTGAAGCTTTCTTT.

The chain employs TRBV4-3 and TRBJ2-1, with no clear D. V lost 0 bases and J lost 6, with 9 bases in between. In germline, CDR1 is LGHNA, CDR2 YSLEER. The CDR3 length is 14 residues. CDR3 DNA: TGCGCCAGCAGCCAAGATCGACGGATCAATGAGCAGTTCTTC. As protein: CASSQDRRINEQFF.

This clone appeared a single time. V is TRBV5-6 and J is TRBJ2-3; the D gene is possibly TRBD2 (6 bases). Trimming shortened V by 2 bases and J by 0 bases, and 13 bases separated the two germline ends. This CDR3 is built from 16 residues. Germline V CDR1 and CDR2: SGHDT, YYEEEE. CDR3 nucleotides: TGTGCCAGCAGCTTTGGTGGGGGGTCCAGCACAGATACGCAGTATTTT. This translates into CASSFGGGSSTDTQYF.

There are a few counts of this clone. The chain recombines TRBV2 with TRBJ2-7; tentative D call: TRBD2 (6 bases). CDR1 is SNHLY, CDR2 FYNNEI, per germline. V was clipped by 4 bases and J by 1 base, with 14 bases between them. This CDR3 is 15 amino acids long. The CDR3 loop is CASSGLGGLSYEQYF. The CDR3 DNA is TGTGCCAGCAGTGGGTTGGGGGGTCTATCCTACGAGCAGTACTTC.

This clone was seen a handful of times. This chain joins TRBV19 and TRBJ2-1, with D maybe TRBD1 (7 bases). From germline, CDR1 is LNHDA and CDR2 SQIVND (reference sequence). The CDR3 sequence is 13 residues long. Trimming stripped 6 bases from V and 8 bases from J, with 14 bases between. The DNA for the CDR3 is TGTGCCAGTAGGGGGGGACAGTTCGATGAGCAGTTCTTC. It codes for CASRGGQFDEQFF.

The V gene is TRBV14, the J gene TRBJ2-7; D remains ambiguous. The CDR3 loop spans 13 amino acids. Germline lookup yields CDR1 SGHDN and CDR2 FVKESK. Trimming removed 3 bases from V and 4 bases from J, with 10 bases in between. The CDR3 bases are TGTGCCAGCAGCCATTTTGACTCTTACGAGCAGTACTTC. This sequence encodes CASSHFDSYEQYF.

This chain joins TRBV7-3 and TRBJ1-4, with 10 bases that match TRBD1. The CDR3 covers 17 residues. Germline V CDR1 and CDR2: SGHTA, FQGTGA. The J segment lost 8 bases and the V segment lost 5 bases, leaving 14 bases of the junction unmatched. In DNA form, the CDR3 reads TGTGCCAGCAGCCCTCAACTCGACAGGGGGCGAGGGGAAAAACTGTTTTTT. As protein: CASSPQLDRGRGEKLFF.

The gene calls are TRBV5-1 and TRBJ2-2; no definite D call. V lost 0 bases, J lost 5 bases, and 17 bases lay in between. The germline CDR1 and CDR2 sequences are SGHRS and YFSETQ. The CDR3 contains 17 residues. CDR3 sequence (DNA): TGCGCCAGCAGCTTGGTAGACACCACTTATTTTACCGGGGAGCTGTTTTTT. Encoded protein: CASSLVDTTYFTGELFF.

The chain links TRBV2 to TRBJ2-5; D is possibly TRBD2 (5 bases). Trimming stripped 1 base from V and 2 bases from J, with 11 bases between. CDR1 and CDR2 (germline): SNHLY, FYNNEI. This CDR3 comprises 15 residues. CDR3 sequence reads: CASSEDWTGQETQYF. In nucleotides, the CDR3 is TGTGCCAGCAGTGAAGATTGGACTGGGCAAGAGACCCAGTACTTC.

CDR3 DNA sequence: TGTGCCAGCAGTTACTCGTCTGGGGCTGGGGCCAACGTCCTGACTTTC. It codes for CASSYSSGAGANVLTF. The rearrangement uses TRBV6-5 and TRBJ2-6; D call uncertain. V was cut by 0 bases and J by 2 bases, with 8 bases left in between. Germline V lookup: CDR1 MNHEY, CDR2 SVGAGI. The CDR3 consists of 16 residues.

This clone occurred a few times. This chain links TRBV19 with TRBJ1-2; D is unresolved. Trimming shortened V by 3 bases and J by 2 bases, and 10 bases separated the two germline ends. CDR3 size: 14 residues. From germline, CDR1 is LNHDA and CDR2 SQIVND (reference sequence). The CDR3 DNA sequence: TGTGCCAGTAGTATCTTAAGGGAGAACTATGGCTACACCTTC. Its protein product is CASSILRENYGYTF.

The rearrangement links TRBV10-3 to TRBJ1-1; 9 nucleotides match TRBD1. The length of the CDR3 is 17 residues. Looked up from germline, CDR1 is ENHRY and CDR2 is SYGVKD. With V trimmed by 3 bases and J by 2 bases, 10 bases remained unmatched. CDR3 sequence: CAISDSDRGRLNTEAFF. CDR3 sequence (DNA): TGTGCCATCAGTGATTCCGACAGGGGGAGGTTAAACACTGAAGCTTTCTTT.

The chain is built from TRBV5-1 and TRBJ1-4; D is unresolved. The ends were cut back, 3 bases at V and 4 bases at J, with 10 bases in the middle. CDR3 size: 14 residues. Germline CDR1 SGHRS, CDR2 YFSETQ. Written as DNA, the CDR3 is TGCGCCAGCAGCTCAACGGGCCTTAATGAAAAACTGTTTTTT. Translating gives CASSSTGLNEKLFF.

This rearrangement joins TRBV29-1 to TRBJ2-3; unclear D gene. The CDR3 loop spans 14 amino acids. Germline CDR1 SQVTM, CDR2 ANQGSEA. V shed 4 bases and J shed 2 bases, with 13 bases lying between them. This CDR3 reads CSVVYVIPTDTQYF. As DNA, the CDR3 is TGCAGCGTTGTTTACGTTATCCCCACAGATACGCAGTATTTT.

Worth noting for this clone: This sample also contains other DNA sequences that code for the same CDR3. The chain carries TRBV5-1 and TRBJ2-3, with a tentative D call TRBD2 (7 bases). There are 14 residues in the CDR3. The V end was cut by 4 bases, the J end by 6 bases, with 15 bases between. Germline CDR1 reads SGHRS; CDR2 reads YFSETQ. The CDR3 DNA reads TGCGCCAGCAGCGGGTGGGGGGGGCAGGATACGCAGTATTTT. Its translation is CASSGWGGQDTQYF.

The chain is built from TRBV7-9 and TRBJ2-5; possibly TRBD1 for D (5 bases). The germline CDR1 and CDR2 sequences are SEHNR and FQNEAQ (reference sequence). Trimming stripped 0 bases from V and 4 bases from J, with 9 bases between. CDR3 length: 14 residues. For the CDR3, the DNA is TGTGCCAGCAGCTTAGCGATGGGGCCAGAGACCCAGTACTTC. Its translation: CASSLAMGPETQYF.

The J gene is TRBJ2-1, the V gene TRBV15, with TRBD2 matching over 9 bases. CDR1 and CDR2 from the germline V gene are LNHNV and YYDKDF (reference sequence). This CDR3 is built from 18 residues. The junction had 13 bases not matched to a gene; V was cut back by 3 bases and J by 4 bases. The CDR3, as DNA: TGTGCCACCAGCAGGAGAGCTCTGGGACTAGCCTCGTACAATGAGCAGTTCTTC. Amino acid sequence: CATSRRALGLASYNEQFF.

The chain joins TRBV9 to TRBJ1-1; D is unclear. This CDR3 is 13 amino acids long. The V end was cut by 0 bases, the J end by 4 bases, with 7 bases between. The germline V gene has CDR1 SGDLS and CDR2 YYNGEE. The CDR3 region is CASSVVWGTEAFF. CDR3 coding DNA: TGTGCCAGCAGCGTAGTGTGGGGCACTGAAGCTTTCTTT.

The chain employs TRBV6-1 and TRBJ2-3; 8 bases map to TRBD1. This CDR3 region has 15 residues. V lost 8 bases, J lost 3 bases, and 10 bases stayed unmatched. Per germline, CDR1 MNHNS and CDR2 SASEGT. The CDR3 loop is CASFSGGRGTDTQYF. CDR3 sequence (DNA): TGTGCCAGCTTCTCAGGGGGCAGGGGTACAGATACGCAGTATTTT.

The CDR3 is CAEGEGVYYQPQHF. CDR3 bases: TGTGCCGAGGGGGAGGGTGTTTATTATCAGCCCCAGCATTTT. This chain uses TRBV27 with TRBJ1-5; possible D gene TRBD1, 6 bases. The germline CDR1 and CDR2 sequences are MNHEY and SMNVEV (reference sequence). This CDR3 has 14 amino acids. V was trimmed by 11 bases and J by 5 bases, leaving 19 bases between them.

The V and J genes are TRBV18 and TRBJ2-7; D unresolved. CDR3 length: 15 amino acids. Germline CDR1 is KGHSH and CDR2 is LQKENI. The V end lost 0 bases, the J end lost 3 bases, and 12 bases lay between the germline ends. In nucleotides, the CDR3 is TGTGCCAGCTCACCACCAAGGTCCTCGGGCTACGAGCAGTACTTC. This codes for CASSPPRSSGYEQYF.

This clone is a singleton in its sample. V and J are TRBV5-1 and TRBJ2-3; D is ambiguous. V was clipped by 0 bases and J by 5 bases, with 7 bases between them. Per germline, CDR1 SGHRS and CDR2 YFSETQ. This CDR3 has 13 residues. This CDR3 is CASSLEAEDTQYF. In nucleotides, the CDR3 is TGCGCCAGCAGCTTGGAGGCTGAAGATACGCAGTATTTT.

The gene calls are TRBV5-1 and TRBJ2-3; 14 bases fit TRBD2. This CDR3 contains 17 residues. The V and J ends lost 4 bases and 4 bases, in that order; junction bases with no gene match: 8. Germline assignment: CDR1 SGHRS and CDR2 YFSETQ. This CDR3 is CASSQTSGGAGPDTQYF. CDR3 bases: TGCGCCAGCAGCCAGACTAGCGGGGGGGCCGGCCCAGATACGCAGTATTTT.

Concerning this clone: Compared with germline, one end of the junction differs, possibly owing to a read error. The chain joins TRBV11-2 to TRBJ2-1; D not certain. The CDR3 runs 14 residues. Germline V gene sequence: CDR1 SGHAT, CDR2 FQNNGV. The DNA for the CDR3 is TGTGCCAGCAGCTTAGTAGGGTCCTTCAATGAGCAGTTCTTC. This encodes CASSLVGSFNEQFF. Looking up the rest from reference TRBV11-2 and TRBJ2-1 gives the full variable domain: EAGVAQSPRYKIIEKRQSVAFWCNPISGHATLYWYQQILGQGPKLLIQFQNNGVVDDSQLPKDRFSAERLKGVDSTLKIQPAKLEDSAVYLCASSLVGSFNEQFFGPGTRLTVL.

This sequence joins TRBV25-1 and TRBJ1-3; perhaps TRBD1 as D (5 bases). There are 15 residues in the CDR3. V was clipped by 4 bases and J by 3 bases, with 13 bases between them. Germline loops: CDR1 MGHDK, CDR2 SYGVNS. Written as DNA, the CDR3 is TGTGCCAGCAGTGGCTCCCGGGACTTTGGAAACACCATATATTTT. It is translated as CASSGSRDFGNTIYF.

The J gene is TRBJ2-2, the V gene TRBV15; 11 bases are shared with TRBD1. Germline V CDR1 and CDR2: LNHNV, YYDKDF (reference sequence). Losses at the gene ends were 3 bases for V and 6 bases for J; bases not matched to a gene: 6. The CDR3 runs to 16 residues. The CDR3 protein is CATSRGDRGLAGELFF. For the CDR3, the DNA is TGTGCCACCAGCAGGGGGGACAGGGGGTTGGCCGGGGAGCTGTTTTTT.